Given below is one TCR beta chain in context. No cognate antigen has been identified for it. Per-base quality was not reported, and no clone a single base away is much larger than it. The donors were roughly 40 Caucasian individuals from Russia, aged 6 to 90 years, who were systemically healthy. Roughly 10 milliliters of peripheral blood were drawn from each donor into EDTA-treated Vacutainer tubes. PBMCs were isolated by Ficoll-Paque density-gradient centrifugation, with at least 6.5 million obtained per sample. Trizol reagent was used to extract total RNA from PBMCs, with at least 5 micrograms per sample. The percentages of naive CD45RAhigh/CD27high T cells were determined by flow cytometry on a PBMC aliquot from every donor. This entry comes from a study of blood T cells in healthy people across ages (dated by TCRdb to 2013 to 2016). Notes on the research overall: In model experiments, template switching captured about one uniquely barcoded TCR beta cDNA molecule for every two T cells. Using the same blood draw, the study looked at two additional independent replicas of 1 million unique cDNA reads for two donors, one aged 18 to 30 and the other aged 80 or older. Four age groups were formed from the donors: young (average about 17 years), middle-aged (around 37), aged (over 55) and long-lived (about 80). To avoid experimental bias, donors of different ages were randomly spread across the sequencing lanes. Age-related changes in TCR beta repertoire diversity were measured in the study by deep sequencing normalized with unique cDNA molecular identifiers. The research as a whole found: The percentage of naive T cells measured by flow cytometry correlated strongly with observed TCR beta diversity. Observed TCR beta diversity per million T cells fell roughly linearly with age, and a significant reduction was already apparent by age roughly 40. Because profiling used bulk unsorted PBMCs, naive and antigen-experienced compartments could not be compared conclusively. Because the CMV infection status of the donors was unknown, age-related changes in expanded clonotypes may potentially have been confounded. Estimates of total diversity based on one million sequenced T cells were regarded as lower bounds and as underestimates. The long-lived group showed more naive CD4+ T cells, fewer expanded clones and increased TCR diversity than the aged group, suggesting age selection.

CDR1 SGHTA and CDR2 FQGNSA are derived from the germline V gene. There are 13 amino acids in the CDR3, from cysteine to phenylalanine inclusive. The only DNA kept is the CDR3, 39 bases in frame from the first base. The germline V and J ends show losses of 5 bases and 3 bases respectively, and no gene match explains 4 bases of the junction. The receptor library was made with 5' RACE. These reads were obtained on an Illumina HiSeq 2500. A second PCR of roughly 6 to 12 cycles was run with a J-beta primer mix and a sample-barcoded 5' primer. A unique molecular identifier was introduced onto each TCR beta cDNA molecule by a template-switch 5' adaptor carrying 12 random nucleotides. At least 3 million CDR3-containing paired-end reads were obtained from each sample. All of the RNA was converted into first-strand cDNA using the Mint cDNA synthesis kit, with a TRBC-specific oligonucleotide serving as the primer. Following uracil-DNA glycosylase treatment, a first 18-cycle PCR with universal primers M1SS and BC2_uni_R was performed on all cDNA. The paper's data handling went like this. Normalization of each sample was performed by random selection of 1 million high-quality reads, each carrying a distinct molecular identifier. Reads with shared molecular identifiers were discarded instead of being binned into consensus sequences. MiTCR, with a Q25 quality threshold and the strictest error-elimination algorithm, was used for CDR3 identification, clonotype clustering and error correction. A nonparametric unseen species model with Euler transformation was used to estimate a lower bound on total TCR beta diversity. TCRdb reanalyzed the raw reads on its own, using fastp at Q25 for trimming and MiXCR for clone calling, and kept in-frame beta chains. CDR3 protein duplicates are merged, each entry listing the most common genes and DNA. What appears here as the V and J calls and clone size reflects TCRdb's work, not the paper's. The sample records about 690,000 distinct CDR3 sequences, 35% to 50% of which are singletons. Jointly, the top ten make up 25% to 35% of the sample.

Material for sequencing was blood. This clonotype was sampled from a man older than 75 in good health. Rearrangement joined TRBV7-2 to TRBJ2-7; 7 central bases correspond to TRBD1. The base sequence is TGTGCCAGCAGCGCCTACAGGGGCTACGAGCAGTACTTC. This is translated as CASSAYRGYEQYF.